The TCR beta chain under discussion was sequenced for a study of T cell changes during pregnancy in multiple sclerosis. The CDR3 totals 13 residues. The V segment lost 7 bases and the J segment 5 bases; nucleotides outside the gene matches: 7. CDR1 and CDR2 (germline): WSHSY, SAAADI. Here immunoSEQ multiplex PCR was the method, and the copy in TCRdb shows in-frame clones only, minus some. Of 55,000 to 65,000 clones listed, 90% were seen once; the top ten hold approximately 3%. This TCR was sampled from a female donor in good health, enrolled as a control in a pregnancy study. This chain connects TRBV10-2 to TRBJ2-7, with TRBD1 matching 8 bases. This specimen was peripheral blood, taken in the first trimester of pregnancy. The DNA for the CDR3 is TGCGCCAGCAAGGGGCAGGGGGCTCACGAGCAGTACTTC. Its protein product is CASKGQGAHEQYF.